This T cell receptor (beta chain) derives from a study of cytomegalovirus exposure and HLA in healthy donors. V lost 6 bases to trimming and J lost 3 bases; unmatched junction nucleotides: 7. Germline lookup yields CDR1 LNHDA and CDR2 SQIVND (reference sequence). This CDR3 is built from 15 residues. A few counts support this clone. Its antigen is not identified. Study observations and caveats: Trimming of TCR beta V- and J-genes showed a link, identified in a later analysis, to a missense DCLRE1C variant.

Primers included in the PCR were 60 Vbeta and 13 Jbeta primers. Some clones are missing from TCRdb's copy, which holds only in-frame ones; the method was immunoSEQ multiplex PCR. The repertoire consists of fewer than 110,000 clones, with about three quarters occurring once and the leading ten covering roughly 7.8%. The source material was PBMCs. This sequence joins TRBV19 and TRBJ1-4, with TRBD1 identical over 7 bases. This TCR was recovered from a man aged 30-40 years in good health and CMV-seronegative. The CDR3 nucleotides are TGTGCCAGTAGACTCGGACAGGCCCCTAATGAAAAACTGTTTTTT. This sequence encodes CASRLGQAPNEKLFF.